Following are 28 T cell receptor beta chains from one sample sequenced in a study of tumor-infiltrating lymphocytes in primary liver carcinoma. Blood RNA originated from unsorted whole blood, with germline DNA additionally extracted. Production of TCR beta cDNA used approximately 0.55 ug total RNA together with a constant-region primer. Slightly modified ARM-PCR served as the procedure for the TCR beta libraries. These libraries came from three rounds of nested multiplex PCR. Use of TRBV1-TRBV30 forward primers with a C-beta reverse primer characterized the first two PCR rounds, which lasted 10 cycles each. TCRdb fed the multiplex PCR reads into MiXCR, producing one record per CDR3 protein. The table has around 330,000 distinct CDR3 sequences, around three fifths seen once. The sequenced sample was peripheral blood. The source is a woman under 40 with primary liver carcinoma and hepatitis B virus infection.

This clonotype was seen at least ten times. The DNA of the CDR3 is TGCAGCGTTATCGGGATGGGCCTTGGATCGGATACGCAGTATTTT. This encodes CSVIGMGLGSDTQYF. The chain uses TRBV29-1 and TRBJ2-3, with a weak D call TRBD2 (5 bases). The V end was cut by 5 bases, the J end by 6 bases, with 21 bases between. Per germline, CDR1 SQVTM and CDR2 ANQGSEA. This CDR3 has 15 amino acids.

This clonotype was seen only a few times. V usage is TRBV6-5 and J usage is TRBJ2-2; 10 bases line up with TRBD2. The germline CDR1 and CDR2 sequences are MNHEY and SVGAGI. CDR3 length: 16 amino acids. Trimming removed 5 bases from V and 3 bases from J; junction bases left unmatched: 6. The CDR3 loop reads CASSRTSGIYTGELFF. CDR3 in DNA: TGTGCCAGCAGTAGAACTAGCGGGATCTACACCGGGGAGCTGTTTTTT.

This chain links TRBV7-8 with TRBJ2-7; 10 nucleotides align to TRBD2. This CDR3 is built from 16 residues. Germline CDR1 is SGHVS and CDR2 is FQNEAQ. The V gene end was trimmed by 5 bases and the J gene end by 4 bases; junction bases not matched to a gene: 11. Here the CDR3 reads CASSPPGLAETYEQYF. For the CDR3, the DNA is TGTGCCAGCAGCCCCCCTGGACTAGCGGAAACGTACGAGCAGTACTTC.

The chain combines TRBV30 with TRBJ2-6, with unresolved D. Germline values: CDR1 GTSNPN, CDR2 SVGIG (reference sequence). V was clipped by 4 bases and J by 1 base, with 17 bases between them. This CDR3 comprises 17 residues. The CDR3 loop is CAWTPALTRSGANVLTF. In nucleotides, the CDR3 is TGTGCCTGGACCCCGGCCCTTACCAGGTCTGGGGCCAACGTCCTGACTTTC. The full variable domain, completed using reference TRBV30 and TRBJ2-6, is SQTIHQWPATLVQPVGSPLSLECTVEGTSNPNLYWYRQAAGRGLQLLFYSVGIGQISSEVPQNLSASRPQDRQFILSSKKLLLSDSGFYLCAWTPALTRSGANVLTFGAGSRLTVL.

The chain employs TRBV5-1 and TRBJ2-7; 10 bases fit TRBD2. This CDR3 has 14 amino acids. After removal of 4 bases from V and 2 bases from J, the junction contained 3 bases not matched to a gene. Germline V gives CDR1 SGHRS, CDR2 YFSETQ. CDR3 sequence reads: CASSRSGGAYEQYF. The CDR3 bases are TGCGCCAGCAGCCGCAGCGGGGGGGCCTACGAGCAGTACTTC.

V gene TRBV4-1 combines with J gene TRBJ2-1, with D possibly being TRBD1 (6 bases). Deletions cut 1 base from V and 10 bases from J, with 17 bases between. This CDR3 region has 15 residues. Germline V lookup: CDR1 MGHRA, CDR2 YSYEKL. Here the CDR3 reads CASSQVWGHWYEQFF. The DNA of the CDR3 is TGCGCCAGCAGCCAAGTTTGGGGGCACTGGTACGAGCAGTTCTTC.

The V gene is TRBV4-1, the J gene TRBJ2-1; 12 bases line up with TRBD2. There are 19 residues in the CDR3. V was clipped by 4 bases and J by 9 bases; unmatched bases: 19. CDR1 is MGHRA and CDR2 is YSYEKL in the germline V gene. The CDR3 DNA follows: TGCGCCAGCAGCCTCAAAGCCGGGGACACTAGCGGGAGGACTGGTGAGCAGTTCTTC. Residues: CASSLKAGDTSGRTGEQFF.

The chain carries TRBV7-9 and TRBJ2-1; D remains ambiguous. V was clipped by 1 base and J by 5 bases, with 9 bases between them. The CDR3 runs 14 residues. In germline, CDR1 is SEHNR, CDR2 FQNEAQ (reference sequence). CDR3 nucleotide sequence: TGTGCCAGCAGCTTAGTTCGTCCTGACAATGAGCAGTTCTTC. Its protein product is CASSLVRPDNEQFF.

V and J are TRBV21-1 and TRBJ1-3; the table gives TRBD1 as D, unverified against the DNA. TRBV21-1 is given as a pseudogene. This CDR3 has 15 residues. CDR3: CASSISTGPGNTIYF. In DNA, the CDR3 is TGTGCCAGCAGCATTTCGACAGGGCCCGGAAACACCATATATTTT.

This clonotype showed up just a few times. This sequence joins TRBV28 and TRBJ1-2; 7 bases line up with TRBD1. The CDR3 covers 15 residues. V gave up 5 bases and J gave up 4 bases; unmatched junction bases: 10. CDR1 is MDHEN, CDR2 SYDVKM, per germline. CDR3 region: CASSPRDRIAYGYTF. CDR3 nucleotides: TGTGCCAGCAGTCCGAGGGACAGAATAGCCTATGGCTACACCTTC.

Concerning this clonotype itself: A junction end diverges from the germline sequence, so it may reflect a read error. The genes are TRBV19 and TRBJ2-2; 8 nucleotides align to TRBD1. Germline loops: CDR1 LNHDA, CDR2 SQIVND (reference sequence). CDR3 length: 13 residues. The CDR3: CASSATGVGELFF. The DNA for the CDR3 is TGTGCCAGTAGTGCGACAGGGGTCGGGGAGCTGTTCTTT.

Details on this clonotype: A much more abundant neighbour one base away suggests this may be a read error. The chain is built from TRBV6-5 and TRBJ2-2; TRBD2 agrees at 9 bases. Germline loops: CDR1 MNHEY, CDR2 SVGAGI. The length of the CDR3 is 17 residues. The CDR3 loop is CVSSSFWGSGSVGELFF. The CDR3 nucleotides are TGTGTCAGCAGTTCCTTTTGGGGTAGCGGGAGCGTCGGGGAGCTGTTTTTT.

In regard to this clonotype: A much larger clone differs by one base, so this may be a read error. The chain uses TRBV12-3 or TRBV12-4 and TRBJ2-5; D is unresolved. The CDR3 is made up of 14 amino acids. CDR3 DNA sequence: TGTGCCAACAGTCTCACCGCGATCGGAGAGACCCAGTACTTC. Translating gives CANSLTAIGETQYF.

About this clonotype: Here the CDR3 omits its conserved ending phenylalanine or tryptophan, so a read error is the likely source. The genes are TRBV11-1 and TRBJ2-7; D not certain. The CDR3 length is 14 residues. With 5 bases removed from V and 5 bases from J, the gap between germline ends came to 16 bases. The germline CDR1 and CDR2 sequences are SGHAT and FQDESV (reference sequence). For the CDR3, the DNA is TGTGCCAGCAGCCAGAAGGGAAACTTCCACGAGCAGTACTCC. The encoded protein is CASSQKGNFHEQYS.

V is TRBV6-2 or TRBV6-3 and J is TRBJ2-1, with 9 bases fitting TRBD2. The CDR3 loop spans 16 amino acids. The junction had 11 bases not matched to a gene; V was cut back by 2 bases and J by 9 bases. The germline gives CDR1 MNHEY, CDR2 SVGEGT. In DNA, the CDR3 is TGTGCCAGCAGTTACGGTAGCGGGAGAAAAGGGATTGAGCAGTTCTTC. Amino acids: CASSYGSGRKGIEQFF.

This clonotype was counted a few times. The gene calls are TRBV5-6 and TRBJ1-2; the D gene is possibly TRBD1 (5 bases). With 4 bases removed from V and 5 bases from J, the gap between germline ends came to 9 bases. The CDR3 has 12 amino acids. The V gene's germline CDR1 is SGHDT and CDR2 YYEEEE. Here the CDR3 reads CASSTGGYGYTF. The CDR3 nucleotides read TGTGCCAGCAGCACTGGGGGTTATGGCTACACCTTC.

As concerns this clonotype: A read error may explain this, as a much larger clone is one base away. The chain uses TRBV4-1 and TRBJ2-1; 9 bases match TRBD2. The germline V gene encodes CDR1 MGHRA and CDR2 YSYEKL. The CDR3 sequence is 15 residues long. The ends lost 6 bases at V and 4 bases at J; junction bases unmatched: 7. The CDR3 protein is CASSERTSAYNEQFF. In DNA form, the CDR3 reads TGCGCCAGCAGTGAAAGGACTAGCGCATACAATGAGCAGTTCTTC.

At least ten counts were recorded for this clonotype. The chain couples TRBV11-2 to TRBJ1-2; TRBD1 is a possible D gene (5 bases). The CDR3 spans 12 residues. Trimming took 5 bases from V and 13 from J, leaving 17 bases between them. Germline assignment: CDR1 SGHAT and CDR2 FQNNGV. The chain's CDR3 is CASSTVREPVTF. The CDR3 DNA follows: TGTGCCAGCAGCACCGTCAGGGAACCGGTCACCTTC. The whole variable domain, remainder taken from reference TRBV11-2 and TRBJ1-2, is EAGVAQSPRYKIIEKRQSVAFWCNPISGHATLYWYQQILGQGPKLLIQFQNNGVVDDSQLPKDRFSAERLKGVDSTLKIQPAKLEDSAVYLCASSTVREPVTFGSGTRLTVV.

Ten or more counts support this clonotype. The CDR3 nucleotides are TGTGCCAGCAGCTTAGATTTCAGGGTCTGGGACATTCAGTACTTC. Translation: CASSLDFRVWDIQYF. This chain links TRBV11-2 with TRBJ2-4, with D tentatively TRBD1 (5 bases). With 0 bases removed from V and 8 bases from J, the gap between germline ends came to 14 bases. CDR1 is SGHAT, CDR2 FQNNGV, per germline. The CDR3 contains 15 residues.

As for this clonotype: A read error may explain this, as a much larger clone is one base away. The rearrangement uses TRBV6-5 and TRBJ1-2; 7 nucleotides line up with TRBD1. Germline assignment: CDR1 MNHEY and CDR2 SVGAGI. The CDR3 consists of 12 residues. After removal of 9 bases from V and 7 bases from J, the junction contained 8 bases not matched to a gene. In DNA form, the CDR3 reads TGTGCCAGAAGTAGAAGACAGGGTGGCTACACCTTC. Encoded protein: CARSRRQGGYTF.

This clonotype has only a few counts. The DNA is omitted, as the CDR3 cannot be located on it reliably, and the CDR3 follows TCRdb's listing. The chain links TRBV21-1 to TRBJ2-7; the table gives TRBD1 as D, unverified against the DNA. TRBV21-1 is marked as a pseudogene. The CDR3 spans 15 amino acids, including both terminal residues. Here the CDR3 reads CATSPFAGGTYEQYF.

Remarks on this clonotype: A much larger clonotype is one base distant, so this may be a read error. V gene TRBV6-1 combines with J gene TRBJ2-3; 7 positions match TRBD1. This CDR3 is built from 15 residues. Germline V CDR1 and CDR2: MNHNS, SASEGT. CDR3 DNA: TGTGCCAGCACCCCCCGGACAGGAACCACAGATAAGCAGTATTTT. Translation: CASTPRTGTTDKQYF.

The gene calls are TRBV6-2 or TRBV6-3 and TRBJ1-5; D uncertain. Germline V lookup: CDR1 MNHEY, CDR2 SVGEGT. Trimming took off 0 bases at V and 10 bases at J, with 13 bases between the two ends. CDR3 size: 14 residues. The CDR3 bases are TGTGCCAGCAGTTACTCGGGAGGTACTCATCCCCAGCATTTT. Protein sequence: CASSYSGGTHPQHF.

This clonotype was found a few times. The J gene is TRBJ2-2, the V gene TRBV7-9; no clear D gene. The germline V gene has CDR1 SEHNR and CDR2 FQNEAQ (reference sequence). This CDR3 is 14 amino acids long. V was cut by 2 bases and J by 10 bases, with 14 bases left in between. CDR3 nucleotides: TGTGCCAGCAGCTTAAGGTCCTCTAATGCGGAGCTGTTTTTT. This codes for CASSLRSSNAELFF.

Only a few counts were recorded for this clonotype. The chain joins TRBV7-9 to TRBJ2-3; 9 bases align to TRBD2. Germline V gene data show CDR1 as SEHNR and CDR2 as FQNEAQ (reference sequence). CDR3 length: 19 residues. Trimming at V came to 5 bases and at J to 0 bases, leaving 15 bases not matched to a gene. The CDR3 protein is CASSLRPGTSSASTDTQYF. The CDR3 nucleotides are TGTGCCAGCAGCCTCCGTCCCGGGACTAGCTCAGCGAGCACAGATACGCAGTATTTT.

This clonotype has only a few counts. V and J are TRBV29-1 and TRBJ1-3; tentative D call: TRBD1 (6 bases). V shed 4 bases and J shed 2 bases, with 12 bases lying between them. Germline V gene lookup returns CDR1 SQVTM and CDR2 ANQGSEA. The CDR3 spans 14 residues. CDR3 nucleotides: TGCAGCGTTGCGGTCAGGGGAACTGGAAACACCATATATTTT. Its translation is CSVAVRGTGNTIYF.

There are a few counts of this clonotype. The chain couples TRBV19 to TRBJ2-7; D is uncertain. This CDR3 has 14 amino acids. Germline CDR1 is LNHDA and CDR2 is SQIVND (reference sequence). V was cut by 5 bases and J by 3 bases, with 14 bases left in between. The DNA for the CDR3 is TGTGCCAGTAGTTCGACCGCAGGCCTCTACGAGCAGTACTTC. This codes for CASSSTAGLYEQYF.

This clonotype has ten or more counts. This sequence joins TRBV6-6 and TRBJ1-1, with D unresolved. V was trimmed by 11 bases and J by 2 bases, leaving 9 bases between them. This CDR3 is built from 11 residues. Germline V lookup: CDR1 MNHNY, CDR2 SVGAGI (reference sequence). The CDR3 region has the DNA TGTGCCTGTTTGATTAACACTGAAGCTTTCTTT. It encodes CACLINTEAFF.